Presented here are 17 T cell receptor beta chains from one specimen sequenced in a study of neurological immune-mediated disorders (dated by TCRdb to between 2019 and 2020). Libraries were prepared through 5' RACE. The sample was run on an Illumina HiSeq 2500. TCRdb reanalyzed the raw reads on its own, using fastp at Q25 for trimming and MiXCR for clone calling, and kept in-frame beta chains. Rows are combined by CDR3 protein, so each entry shows the most common genes and DNA. For this sample there are 65,000 to 90,000 distinct CDR3 sequences; about 9.4% appear just once. Clones ranked in the top ten supply around 2% of the sample. Specimen: PBMCs. All receptors derive from a middle-aged man in good health.

This clonotype has ten or more counts. The chain couples TRBV27 to TRBJ2-7, with 10 positions matching TRBD1. V trimming: 6 bases; J trimming: 4 bases; junction bases outside the gene matches: 6. Per the germline V gene, CDR1 is MNHEY and CDR2 is SMNVEV (reference sequence). The CDR3 length is 14 residues. CDR3 nucleotide sequence: TGTGCCAGCAGACCCCGGACAGGGGGGTACGAGCAGTACTTC. This gives the protein CASRPRTGGYEQYF.

This clonotype showed up just a few times. This chain joins TRBV5-1 and TRBJ2-7; no firm D call. V was clipped by 4 bases and J by 2 bases, with 13 bases between them. Looked up from germline, CDR1 is SGHRS and CDR2 is YFSETQ. There are 14 residues in the CDR3. In DNA form, the CDR3 reads TGCGCCAGCAGCCTACCAGTACCAACCTACGAGCAGTACTTC. Amino acid sequence: CASSLPVPTYEQYF.

This clonotype has at least ten counts. The chain couples TRBV5-1 to TRBJ2-1; 8 bases align to TRBD1. Germline trimming cut 1 base from V and 7 bases from J; bases unmatched to any gene: 4. Germline V gene data show CDR1 as SGHRS and CDR2 as YFSETQ. The CDR3 consists of 14 residues. CDR3 protein: CASSLSQGANEQFF. The CDR3 nucleotides are TGCGCCAGCAGCTTGTCCCAGGGGGCGAATGAGCAGTTCTTC.

This sequence joins TRBV19 and TRBJ2-7; 7 bases match TRBD1. The CDR3 sequence is 15 residues long. Germline trimming cut 6 bases from V and 5 bases from J; bases unmatched to any gene: 13. The V gene's germline CDR1 is LNHDA and CDR2 SQIVND (reference sequence). This chain's CDR3 is CASSSRSGGHDEQYF. CDR3 sequence (DNA): TGTGCCAGTAGCAGTCGCTCAGGGGGTCACGACGAGCAGTACTTC.

This clonotype came up a few times. The chain employs TRBV19 and TRBJ1-5, with TRBD1 as a possible D gene (5 bases). V dropped 6 bases and J dropped 4 bases, with 16 bases sitting between them. This CDR3 spans 15 amino acids. Germline assignment: CDR1 LNHDA and CDR2 SQIVND (reference sequence). The DNA of the CDR3 is TGTGCCAGTAGATTTAGGGGCATCCGGAATCAGCCCCAGCATTTT. This gives the protein CASRFRGIRNQPQHF.

The table lists this clonotype with many counts. The chain combines TRBV20-1 with TRBJ1-1; maybe TRBD1 (5 bases). CDR3 length: 11 residues. Germline CDR1 and CDR2: DFQATT and SNEGSKA (reference sequence). The chain's CDR3 is CSSPRGVEAFF. CDR3 nucleotides: TGCAGCTCCCCCCGGGGGGTAGAAGCTTTCTTT.

This clonotype was observed at least ten times. The chain recombines TRBV10-2 with TRBJ2-1, with TRBD1 identical over 8 bases. The CDR3 runs to 15 residues. CDR1 is WSHSY and CDR2 is SAAADI in the germline V gene. Trimming removed 4 bases from V and 10 bases from J; junction bases left unmatched: 12. The CDR3 bases are TGCGCCAGCAGTGGGGGGACAGGCTACATACAGGAGCAGTTCTTC. Protein product: CASSGGTGYIQEQFF.

This clonotype was seen at least ten times. The chain joins TRBV6-5 to TRBJ2-3, with a tentative D call TRBD1 (7 bases). CDR1 is MNHEY, CDR2 SVGAGI, per germline. The length of the CDR3 is 13 residues. Trimming cost V 7 bases and J 3 bases, with 11 bases left between them. This chain's CDR3 is CASNAGGTDTQYF. CDR3 nucleotide sequence: TGTGCCAGCAACGCAGGGGGGACAGATACGCAGTATTTT.

This clonotype was observed many times. The genes are TRBV14 and TRBJ2-4; a weak D match, TRBD1 (6 bases). Trimming stripped 4 bases from V and 0 bases from J, with 7 bases between. The CDR3 consists of 14 residues. Germline values: CDR1 SGHDN, CDR2 FVKESK. This chain's CDR3 is CASSRGLAKNIQYF. The CDR3 DNA reads TGTGCCAGCAGCCGGGGGCTAGCCAAAAACATTCAGTACTTC.

This clonotype was detected a few times. This chain joins TRBV12-3 or TRBV12-4 and TRBJ1-5; D is possibly TRBD1 (6 bases). V dropped 4 bases and J dropped 0 bases, with 10 bases sitting between them. The CDR3 extends over 15 amino acids. Here the CDR3 reads CASSSTGLSNQPQHF. Written as DNA, the CDR3 is TGTGCCAGCAGTTCGACAGGACTTAGCAATCAGCCCCAGCATTTT.

On this clonotype: A much larger clone lies a single base off, so this may be a read error. The chain is built from TRBV6-2 or TRBV6-3 and TRBJ1-5; D remains ambiguous. CDR1 and CDR2 from the germline V gene are MNHEY and SVGEGT. Trimming took 8 bases from V and 6 from J, leaving 14 bases between them. This CDR3 has 13 residues. The CDR3 bases are TGTGCCAGCGGAGTGCTTAACAGTCAGCCCCAGCATTTT. It yields the protein CASGVLNSQPQHF.

This clonotype showed up many times. This chain uses TRBV12-3 or TRBV12-4 with TRBJ2-7, with D perhaps matching TRBD2 (8 bases). CDR3 size: 16 residues. V lost 8 bases to trimming and J lost 2 bases, with 22 bases between them. CDR3 amino acids: CASSTGGGTAAYEQYF. As DNA, the CDR3 is TGTGCCAGCTCTACCGGGGGGGGGACAGCGGCCTACGAGCAGTACTTC.

There are a few counts of this clonotype. V is TRBV2 and J is TRBJ2-7, with D uncertain. Germline-derived CDR1 and CDR2 are SNHLY and FYNNEI. V was clipped by 1 base and J by 2 bases, with 6 bases between them. The length of the CDR3 is 13 residues. The CDR3 DNA reads as TGTGCCAGCAGTGAAGGGACGGCCTACGAGCAGTACTTC. As protein: CASSEGTAYEQYF.

This clonotype was observed at least ten times. CDR3 residues: CASFGQGLQETQYF. The CDR3 DNA follows: TGCGCCAGCTTCGGACAGGGCTTACAAGAGACCCAGTACTTC. The rearrangement uses TRBV5-1 and TRBJ2-5; 8 bases map to TRBD1. With V trimmed by 7 bases and J by 2 bases, 7 bases remained unmatched. Germline V gene lookup returns CDR1 SGHRS and CDR2 YFSETQ. The CDR3 is 14 residues long.

In its sample, this clonotype is medium-sized. The chain joins TRBV7-2 to TRBJ2-3, with TRBD2 identical over 10 bases. Germline loops: CDR1 SGHTA, CDR2 FQGNSA. Trimming removed 3 bases from V and 1 base from J; junction bases left unmatched: 1. The length of the CDR3 is 15 residues. The CDR3 sequence: CASSFGLAGTDTQYF. The CDR3 coding sequence is TGTGCCAGCAGCTTCGGACTAGCGGGCACAGATACGCAGTATTTT.

This clonotype occurred many times. The DNA of the CDR3 is TGTGCCAGCCGGACAGGGGCCGGGGAGCTGTTTTTT. Translation: CASRTGAGELFF. This rearrangement joins TRBV7-9 to TRBJ2-2, with 9 bases fitting TRBD1. Germline V gives CDR1 SEHNR, CDR2 FQNEAQ (reference sequence). V shed 8 bases, J shed 6 bases, and the junction held 1 base outside the gene matches. CDR3 length: 12 residues.

The rearrangement uses TRBV5-1 and TRBJ2-1; 7 nucleotides match TRBD1. Germline assignment: CDR1 SGHRS and CDR2 YFSETQ. J gave up 5 bases and V 3 bases, and 20 bases lay outside the gene matches. The CDR3 runs 19 residues. The CDR3 protein is CASSSLYLRRDSSHNEQFF. CDR3 nucleotides: TGCGCCAGCAGCTCGCTCTACCTTCGACGGGACAGTTCTCACAATGAGCAGTTCTTC.